One sample yielded the 10 T cell receptor beta chains listed below, sequenced in a study of blood T cells in healthy people across ages. Using a J-beta primer mix together with a sample-barcoded 5' primer, a second PCR was run for roughly 7 to 11 cycles. TCRdb processed the 5' RACE reads anew with MiXCR; each CDR3 protein has one entry. Of some 900,000 distinct CDR3 sequences in the sample, around 48% were seen once. The sample comprised blood. The receptors derive from a man aged 30-40 years in good health.

This clonotype was counted between two and nine times. V usage is TRBV10-2 and J usage is TRBJ2-1; possibly TRBD1 for D (6 bases). The germline V and J ends were trimmed by 4 bases and 1 base, with 17 bases remaining between them. This CDR3 is 17 amino acids long. Germline V gene data show CDR1 as WSHSY and CDR2 as SAAADI. CDR3 DNA sequence: TGCGCCAGCAGTGCCTCAGACGAAGGGGGTTCCTACAATGAGCAGTTCTTC. Encoded protein: CASSASDEGGSYNEQFF.

This clonotype has just a few counts. The genes are TRBV10-3 and TRBJ2-1; 7 bases agree with TRBD1. This CDR3 has 14 amino acids. With 10 bases clipped from V and 6 bases from J, the junction kept 12 bases outside the gene matches. Germline CDR1 and CDR2: ENHRY and SYGVKD. CDR3 coding DNA: TGTGCCACCGAAAATGGACAGGTGACCAATGAGCAGTTCTTC. Translating it yields CATENGQVTNEQFF.

This clonotype was observed a handful of times. The rearrangement uses TRBV20-1 and TRBJ1-5, with D hard to call. Germline V gene data show CDR1 as DFQATT and CDR2 as SNEGSKA (reference sequence). V was clipped by 5 bases and J by 4 bases, with 9 bases between them. The CDR3 spans 12 residues. CDR3: CSALPINQPQHF. The CDR3 DNA reads TGCAGTGCTCTCCCCATTAATCAGCCCCAGCATTTT.

The genes are TRBV7-9 and TRBJ2-1, with no clear D. V lost 0 bases and J 10 bases, leaving 7 bases between the germline ends. CDR1 and CDR2 from the germline V gene are SEHNR and FQNEAQ (reference sequence). This CDR3 region has 12 residues. Here the CDR3 reads CASSLAPWEQFF. Written as DNA, the CDR3 is TGTGCCAGCAGCTTAGCTCCCTGGGAGCAGTTCTTC.

A single count supports this clonotype. The V call is TRBV2, the J call TRBJ2-5; 12 bases fit TRBD2. Germline CDR1 and CDR2: SNHLY and FYNNEI. The CDR3 runs 13 residues. Trimming removed 10 bases from V and 2 bases from J; junction bases left unmatched: 2. The CDR3 region is CATGTSGQETQYF. The CDR3 nucleotides read TGTGCCACCGGGACTAGCGGGCAAGAGACCCAGTACTTC.

The V call is TRBV7-9, the J call TRBJ1-2; D unresolved. Germline assignment: CDR1 SEHNR and CDR2 FQNEAQ (reference sequence). This CDR3 spans 16 amino acids. V dropped 2 bases and J dropped 2 bases, with 15 bases sitting between them. For the CDR3, the DNA is TGTGCCAGCAGCTTAATTTTAGCGACCGCCAACTATGGCTACACCTTC. This codes for CASSLILATANYGYTF.

The table lists this clonotype with a few counts. The genes are TRBV6-5 and TRBJ2-3; tentatively, D is TRBD2 (5 bases). With 8 bases removed from V and 2 bases from J, the gap between germline ends came to 11 bases. Germline V lookup: CDR1 MNHEY, CDR2 SVGAGI. CDR3 length equals 13 residues. CDR3 sequence: CASRRGYTDTQYF. The CDR3 nucleotides are TGTGCCAGCCGGCGAGGGTACACAGATACGCAGTATTTT.

The chain is built from TRBV2 and TRBJ2-3; 8 nucleotides match TRBD2. Trimming removed 7 bases from V and 0 bases from J; junction bases left unmatched: 9. The CDR3 consists of 16 residues. Germline V gene data show CDR1 as SNHLY and CDR2 as FYNNEI. The CDR3 reads CASTETSETSTDTQYF. The DNA for the CDR3 is TGTGCCAGCACCGAGACTAGCGAAACTAGCACAGATACGCAGTATTTT.

Many counts were recorded for this clonotype. J is TRBJ2-6 and V is TRBV10-3, with D unclear. The germline V gene has CDR1 ENHRY and CDR2 SYGVKD. V was shortened by 2 bases and J by 0 bases, with 8 bases between the two germline ends. CDR3 length: 16 amino acids. This CDR3 is CAISERKGSGANVLTF. As DNA, the CDR3 is TGTGCCATCAGTGAGCGCAAAGGCTCTGGGGCCAACGTCCTGACTTTC.

This clonotype was seen a handful of times. This rearrangement joins TRBV20-1 to TRBJ1-5, with D perhaps matching TRBD1 (5 bases). Germline CDR1 reads DFQATT; CDR2 reads SNEGSKA (reference sequence). The CDR3 length is 16 residues. Deletions cut 0 bases from V and 3 bases from J, with 15 bases between. CDR3 in DNA: TGCAGTGCTAGAGATCCGTTGGGGCGGATCAATCAGCCCCAGCATTTT. Its protein product is CSARDPLGRINQPQHF.